These 11 T cell receptor beta chains came from one sample sequenced in a study of response to subunit inactivated influenza vaccine. TCRdb re-derived calls from the RT-PCR reads in MiXCR, one entry per CDR3 protein. The sample lists about 780,000 distinct CDR3 sequences, around a sixth occurring once. Sequences were derived from PBMCs from blood, sampled approximately 5 days after vaccination. All receptors come from a man over 45 who received an inactivated influenza vaccine.

The V gene is TRBV12-3 or TRBV12-4, the J gene TRBJ1-6; D not resolved. This CDR3 has 13 amino acids. The ends were cut back, 4 bases at V and 8 bases at J, with 9 bases in the middle. The CDR3 nucleotides read TGTGCCAGCAGTTACAAATGGGATTCACCCCTCCACTTT. Residues: CASSYKWDSPLHF.

This clonotype was observed a handful of times. V is TRBV12-3 or TRBV12-4 and J is TRBJ2-7, with D unclear. The CDR3 has 13 amino acids. Trimming removed 4 bases from V and 3 bases from J, with 10 bases in between. The CDR3 DNA follows: TGTGCCAGCAGTTCCATCGATCTCTACGAGCAGTACTTC. Amino acid sequence: CASSSIDLYEQYF.

This chain links TRBV4-3 with TRBJ1-2; D unresolved. The CDR3 is 13 amino acids. V lost 0 bases and J lost 4, with 6 bases in between. The V gene's germline CDR1 is LGHNA and CDR2 YSLEER. The CDR3 reads CASSQDLSYGYTF. The DNA of the CDR3 is TGCGCCAGCAGCCAAGATCTTAGCTATGGCTACACCTTC.

This clonotype showed up many times. The J gene is TRBJ2-7, the V gene TRBV4-2, with 8 bases that match TRBD2. The junction had 6 bases not matched to a gene; V was cut back by 4 bases and J by 1 base. The CDR3 is 15 residues long. Germline V gives CDR1 LGHNA, CDR2 YNFKEQ. In nucleotides, the CDR3 is TGTGCCAGCAGCCTGACTAGCGACCCTTCCTACGAGCAGTACTTC. As protein: CASSLTSDPSYEQYF.

This chain uses TRBV6-5 with TRBJ2-3; 10 bases are a match to TRBD2. In germline, CDR1 is MNHEY, CDR2 SVGAGI. This CDR3 region has 16 residues. The V gene end was trimmed by 7 bases and the J gene end by 0 bases; junction bases not matched to a gene: 7. The CDR3 sequence: CASKYTSGVSTDTQYF. CDR3 nucleotides: TGTGCCAGCAAGTATACTAGCGGGGTCAGCACAGATACGCAGTATTTT.

This clonotype was counted a few times. The chain recombines TRBV20-1 with TRBJ1-1; possibly TRBD1 for D (6 bases). V dropped 6 bases and J dropped 6 bases, with 17 bases sitting between them. Germline V gene lookup returns CDR1 DFQATT and CDR2 SNEGSKA (reference sequence). There are 13 residues in the CDR3. The CDR3: CSAALGGRSEAFF. In nucleotides, the CDR3 is TGCAGTGCCGCCCTAGGGGGTCGGTCTGAAGCTTTCTTT.

This clonotype appeared many times. The chain carries TRBV20-1 and TRBJ2-5, with D perhaps assigned TRBD1 or TRBD2 (6 bases each). V was cut by 0 bases and J by 4 bases, with 15 bases left in between. This CDR3 spans 15 amino acids. Germline CDR1 is DFQATT and CDR2 is SNEGSKA (reference sequence). The CDR3 DNA follows: TGCAGTGCTAGAGAAGGGGGAGGAGGGAGAGAGACCCAGTACTTC. It specifies CSAREGGGGRETQYF.

This clonotype was counted only a few times. The gene calls are TRBV7-8 and TRBJ2-7; TRBD1 is a possible D gene (7 bases). V lost 3 bases, J lost 2 bases, and 17 bases lay in between. In germline, CDR1 is SGHVS, CDR2 FQNEAQ. This CDR3 has 16 amino acids. The DNA for the CDR3 is TGTGCCAGCAGCTTTGGAGGGCAGGGGGAAGCCTACGAGCAGTACTTC. It is translated as CASSFGGQGEAYEQYF.

This clonotype turned up a few times. V usage is TRBV5-1 and J usage is TRBJ1-4; possibly TRBD1 for D (5 bases). The CDR3 spans 15 residues. Germline lookup yields CDR1 SGHRS and CDR2 YFSETQ. V was cut by 1 base and J by 5 bases, with 12 bases left in between. The chain's CDR3 is CASSLWSGGNEKLFF. The DNA for the CDR3 is TGCGCCAGCAGCTTGTGGTCGGGGGGAAATGAAAAACTGTTTTTT.

This clonotype was picked up a small number of times. Mismatch with germline at one junction end may stem from a read error. V is TRBV12-5 and J is TRBJ2-1, with TRBD2 matching 12 bases. Germline V gene sequence: CDR1 LGHNT, CDR2 FRNRAP. The CDR3 length is 12 residues. The CDR3 DNA reads as TGTGCTAGTGGGACGGGGCTAGCGGGAGGGGAATTC. Its translation: CASGTGLAGGEF.

This clonotype was observed a few times. The rearrangement uses TRBV20-1 and TRBJ2-1; D is perhaps TRBD1 (5 bases). The CDR3 runs 13 residues. Trimming took 6 bases from V and 6 from J, leaving 15 bases between them. Germline V lookup: CDR1 DFQATT, CDR2 SNEGSKA (reference sequence). In DNA, the CDR3 is TGCAGTGCCGAGTCCAGGGTTCGCAATGAGCAGTTCTTC. Amino acids: CSAESRVRNEQFF.